Given below is one T cell receptor (beta chain) in context. The data derive from a study of blood T cell repertoires in COVID-19. Study-wide context: COVID-19 samples from acute and convalescent phases originated in the United States, Italy and Spain. From T cells, B-cell-depleted T cells, or PBMCs came the material, which was cDNA or gDNA.

Germline V lookup: CDR1 WNHNN, CDR2 SYGVQD (reference sequence). V shed 11 bases and J 4 bases; nucleotides not matched to a gene: 10. The CDR3 contains 13 residues. In the study's own analysis: Quantification of nucleated cells was approximated via reference gene primer amplification. Profiling relied on immunoSEQ multiplex PCR, and the TCRdb table lists in-frame clones only, not all of them. V and J calls and clone size are copied from that table; D and trimming were computed from the DNA. In the table there are almost 200,000 clones, 80% to 90% of which are singletons. The sample comprised peripheral blood. The rearrangement joins TRBV10-1 to TRBJ1-2; 7 nucleotides agree with TRBD1. The TCR was taken from a woman in her 70s with acute or convalescent COVID-19. As DNA, the CDR3 is TGCGCCGGATATATGGGACAGACCTATGGCTACACCTTC. This encodes CAGYMGQTYGYTF.